The 3 T cell receptor beta chains below come from one sample, sequenced in a study of T cells in Graves' hyperthyroidism and ophthalmopathy. Amplified regions were TCR beta CDR3 sequences from RNA transcripts. The HTBI primer set was used in a first-round RT-PCR of the TCR CDR3. TCRdb itself ran the multiplex PCR reads through MiXCR, one entry per CDR3 protein. Of nearly 600,000 distinct CDR3 sequences listed, approximately 14% were seen once; the top ten hold 5% to 7%. The sequenced material came from blood. The receptor source for this set is a woman in her twenties or thirties with Graves' hyperthyroidism that later progressed to Graves' ophthalmopathy.

The chain couples TRBV12-3 or TRBV12-4 to TRBJ2-1; TRBD2 aligns across 14 bases. Trimming removed 8 bases from V and 10 bases from J; junction bases left unmatched: 7. CDR3 length: 14 residues. As DNA, the CDR3 is TGTGCCAGCGGGGGACTAGCGGGAGTCCGGGAGCAGTTCTTC. This encodes CASGGLAGVREQFF.

In this sample, this clonotype turned up a few times. The J gene is TRBJ1-2, the V gene TRBV6-1; 11 positions match TRBD1. This CDR3 comprises 15 residues. Per the germline V gene, CDR1 is MNHNS and CDR2 is SASEGT. V was pared by 8 bases and J by 3 bases, with 8 bases of the junction left unmatched. The CDR3 bases are TGTGCCAGCGGCTGGACAGGGGGCGACGACTATGGCTACACCTTC. As protein: CASGWTGGDDYGYTF.

The CDR3 nucleotides read TGCGCCAGCAGCTTAGGTGGCCAGCCGAACACTGAAGCTTTCTTT. Encoded protein: CASSLGGQPNTEAFF. The V call is TRBV5-1, the J call TRBJ1-1; D unresolved. The CDR3 consists of 15 residues. Trimming took 2 bases from V and 1 from J, leaving 12 bases between them. Germline CDR1 and CDR2: SGHRS and YFSETQ.